The entry below gives a single TCR beta chain sequence along with its context. This CDR3 is 16 amino acids long. The sample originates from a study of technical replicates of blood from a handful of donors. Data came from immunoSEQ multiplex PCR; TCRdb stores just in-frame clones and leaves some out. This sample yields over 80,000 clones, of which roughly 96% are seen a single time; about 0.35% belongs to the top ten. V and J are TRBV21-1 and TRBJ1-5; the table's D call, TRBD1, was not checked against the DNA. TRBV21-1 is a listed pseudogene. The receptor was derived from a human donor in good health. Specimen: T cells isolated from PBMCs. The CDR3 region has the DNA TGTGCCAGCAGCAAACTCAGGACACCAAGCAATCAGCCCCAGCATTTT. It is translated as CASSKLRTPSNQPQHF.